The rows below give T cell receptor beta chains drawn from one sample of a study of blood T cell repertoires in COVID-19. Profiling relied on immunoSEQ multiplex PCR, and the TCRdb table lists in-frame clones only, not all of them. The table lists fewer than 400,000 clones, about 85% of them singletons. The sequenced material came from PBMCs or T cells enriched from blood (not recorded which). The receptor source for this set is a woman in her 30s who had been exposed to COVID-19. CDR3s include the opening cysteine and the closing phenylalanine or tryptophan. The D gene is left open where the match is weak. Size is omitted from some rows. Given values are once, few, many or a class for expanded clones.

NA	TRBD1	TRBV3-1/TRBV3-2	TRBJ1-1	TGTGCCAGCAGCCAAAGTGACAGGGCCACTGAAGCTTTCTTT	CASSQSDRATEAFF
NA	TRBD2	TRBV9	TRBJ2-3	TGTGCCAGCAGCACTACTAGCGGTGCCCCGTATTTT	CASSTTSGAPYF
NA	TRBD2	TRBV5-1	TRBJ2-3	TGCGCCAGCAGCTCGATGACTAGCGGGAACACAGATACGCAGTATTTT	CASSSMTSGNTDTQYF
few	NA	TRBV4-1	TRBJ2-5	TGCGCCAGCAGCCAGTCCGTCCAAGAGACCCAGTACTTC	CASSQSVQETQYF
NA	NA	TRBV5-4	TRBJ2-3	TGTGCCAGCAGCTTGGCCGCCAGGGGCACGGATACGCAGTATTTT	CASSLAARGTDTQYF
NA	NA	TRBV7-2	TRBJ1-2	TGTGCCAGCAGCGGGGGGAGCTATGGCTACACCTTC	CASSGGSYGYTF
NA	NA	TRBV10-3	TRBJ1-2	TGTGCCATCTCCCAAGCGAACTATGGCTACACCTTC	CAISQANYGYTF
NA	TRBD1	TRBV6-5	TRBJ1-6	TGTGCCAGCAGTTCGGGGACAGGACGTTCTTCACCCCTCCACTTT	CASSSGTGRSSPLHF
NA	TRBD1	TRBV25-1	TRBJ1-2	TGTGCCAGCAGTGAATATAAGCTTAACGACAGGGGGCTCGATGGCTACACCTTC	CASSEYKLNDRGLDGYTF
NA	TRBD1	TRBV4-3	TRBJ1-4	TGCGCCAGCAGCCAATATGGACAGGGAGTTGGAACTAATGAAAAACTGTTTTTT	CASSQYGQGVGTNEKLFF
many	NA	TRBV3-1/TRBV3-2	TRBJ1-3	TGTGCCAGCAGCCCGCGTCCTGGGGCCTCTGGAAACACCATATATTTT	CASSPRPGASGNTIYF
NA	NA	TRBV10-2	TRBJ1-6	TGCGCCAGCAGCTTTACAGGGACTTCACCCCTCCACTTT	CASSFTGTSPLHF
few	TRBD2	TRBV28	TRBJ2-1	TGTGCCAGCAACCTTAGCGGGAGAGGTAGAAATGAGCAGTTCTTC	CASNLSGRGRNEQFF
few	NA	TRBV7-9	TRBJ2-2	TGTGCCAGCAGCCCTCAGGAGGGGAACACCGGGGAGCTGTTTTTT	CASSPQEGNTGELFF
NA	NA	TRBV27	TRBJ2-3	TGTGCCAGTAGCATGGATAAATCCACAGATACGCAGTATTTT	CASSMDKSTDTQYF
NA	TRBD2	TRBV11-2	TRBJ2-7	TGTGCCGGAGCCGTCGGAGCGGGGAGCTACGAGCAGTACTTC	CAGAVGAGSYEQYF
NA	NA	TRBV19	TRBJ1-6	TGTGCCAGTAGCCCCTTCCGGGTGAATAATTCACCCCTCCACTTT	CASSPFRVNNSPLHF
NA	NA	TRBV7-3	TRBJ2-1	TGTGCCAGCAGCTCCCCAGGGCTCAGGGGCAATGAGCAGTTCTTC	CASSSPGLRGNEQFF
NA	TRBD2	TRBV6-4	TRBJ2-7	TGTGCCAGCAGTCGGGACTACGCGAGCTCCTACGAGCAGTACTTC	CASSRDYASSYEQYF
NA	NA	TRBV4-1	TRBJ1-3	TGCGCCAGCAGCCAAGCAGACAGCTCTGGAAACACCATATATTTT	CASSQADSSGNTIYF
NA	TRBD1	TRBV7-8	TRBJ2-2	TGTGCCAGCAGCCCCCAAGGGACAGTCACCGGGGAGCTGTTTTTT	CASSPQGTVTGELFF
NA	TRBD1	TRBV7-2	TRBJ1-6	TGTGCCAGCAGCGCCCGGACAGGGAATTCACCCCTCCACTTT	CASSARTGNSPLHF
NA	NA	TRBV19	TRBJ2-7	TGTGCCAGTGGAGGGACAGTTCTCGACGAGCAGTACTTC	CASGGTVLDEQYF